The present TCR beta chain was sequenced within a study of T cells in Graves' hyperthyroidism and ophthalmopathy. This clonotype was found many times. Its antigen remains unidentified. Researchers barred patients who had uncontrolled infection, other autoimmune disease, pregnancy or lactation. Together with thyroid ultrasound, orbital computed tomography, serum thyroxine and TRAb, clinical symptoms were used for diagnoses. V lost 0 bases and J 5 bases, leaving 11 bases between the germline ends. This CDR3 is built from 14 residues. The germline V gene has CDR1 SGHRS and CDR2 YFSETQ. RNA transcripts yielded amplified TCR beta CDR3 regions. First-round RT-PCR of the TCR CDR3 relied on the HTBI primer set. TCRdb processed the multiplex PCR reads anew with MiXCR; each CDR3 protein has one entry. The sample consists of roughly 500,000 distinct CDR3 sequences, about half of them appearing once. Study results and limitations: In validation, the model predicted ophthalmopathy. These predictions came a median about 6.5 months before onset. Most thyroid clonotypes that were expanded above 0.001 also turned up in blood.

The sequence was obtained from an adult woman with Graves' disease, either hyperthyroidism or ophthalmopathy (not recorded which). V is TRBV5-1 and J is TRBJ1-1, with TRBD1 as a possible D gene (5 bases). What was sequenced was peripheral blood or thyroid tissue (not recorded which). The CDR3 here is CASSLAQGGTEAFF. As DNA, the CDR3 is TGCGCCAGCAGCTTGGCCCAGGGTGGTACTGAAGCTTTCTTT.